This T cell receptor beta chain was obtained from a study of T cells in Graves' hyperthyroidism and ophthalmopathy. About the research overall: The blood sample was taken at first diagnosis, before treatment began.

The study's findings and limits: Separating ophthalmopathy from stable hyperthyroidism was achieved by a 13 V-J model. Researchers found most expanded thyroid clonotypes above 0.001 in blood as well.

Concerning this clonotype: Antigen specificity is unknown. One end of the junction is discordant with germline, which a read error may explain.

The CDR3 spans 14 residues. Germline assignment: CDR1 MNHEY and CDR2 SVGEGT. TCR beta CDR3 sequences were amplified from RNA transcripts. First-round RT-PCR of the TCR CDR3 relied on the HTBI primer set. TCRdb passed the multiplex PCR reads through MiXCR, listing each CDR3 protein once. The sample has about 600,000 distinct CDR3 sequences, roughly 14% seen once. The J gene is TRBJ1-1, the V gene TRBV6-2 or TRBV6-3; 10 bases are shared with TRBD1. The TCR was taken from a woman aged 50 to 60 with Graves' ophthalmopathy. The sequencing sample was made of blood. The CDR3 coding sequence is TGTGCCAGCACCCGGACAGGGGGGAACACTGAAACTTTCTTT. It codes for CASTRTGGNTETFF.